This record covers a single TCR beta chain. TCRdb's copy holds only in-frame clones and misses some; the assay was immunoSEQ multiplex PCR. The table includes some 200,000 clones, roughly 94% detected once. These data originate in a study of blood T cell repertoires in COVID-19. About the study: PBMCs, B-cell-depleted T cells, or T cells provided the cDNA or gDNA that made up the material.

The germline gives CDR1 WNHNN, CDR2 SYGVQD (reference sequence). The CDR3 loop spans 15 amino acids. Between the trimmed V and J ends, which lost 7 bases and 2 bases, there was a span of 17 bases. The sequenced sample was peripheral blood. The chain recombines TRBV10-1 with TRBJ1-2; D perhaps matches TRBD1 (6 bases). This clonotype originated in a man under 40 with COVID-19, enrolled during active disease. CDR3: CASNSDPGHNYGYTF. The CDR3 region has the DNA TGCGCCAGCAACTCCGACCCGGGACACAACTATGGCTACACCTTC.